This is a list of T cell receptor beta chains from one sample in a study of cytomegalovirus exposure and HLA in healthy donors. Clones were sequenced by immunoSEQ multiplex PCR, and TCRdb holds only the in-frame ones, with some missing. The data contain 280,000 or so clones, 88% of them seen just once; the ten biggest clones take up about 0.9%. The sequenced material came from PBMCs. Receptors originate from a woman aged 18-29 years in good health and CMV-seronegative. The CDR3 runs from the conserved cysteine through the conserved F or W. The D gene is left open where the match is weak. Where a row states a size, it is once, few, many or the class of an expanded clone; other rows omit it.

v_gene	j_gene	abundance	d_gene	CDR3nt	CDR3aa
TRBV27	TRBJ1-5	-	-	TGTGCCAGCAGTTTATCGCCCACAGGTAGCAATCAGCCCCAGCATTTT	CASSLSPTGSNQPQHF
TRBV7-3	TRBJ2-3	-	-	TGTGCCAGCAGCTTAGGGCTTGGCACAGATACGCAGTATTTT	CASSLGLGTDTQYF
TRBV19	TRBJ1-2	-	-	TGTGCCAGTAGTGCGGGCATACCCACCCGTGGCTATGGCTACACCTTC	CASSAGIPTRGYGYTF
TRBV27	TRBJ1-2	-	-	TGTGCCAGCAGTTTTGGACGGACAAGGCACTACACCTTC	CASSFGRTRHYTF
TRBV11-2	TRBJ1-5	few	-	TGTGCCAGCAGCACGACCAGGGGAAGGGGAGCCAGACCCCAGCATTTT	CASSTTRGRGARPQHF
TRBV18	TRBJ2-7	once	TRBD2	TGTGCCAGCTCACCACCCTACAGCGGGAGCTACGAGCAGTACTTC	CASSPPYSGSYEQYF
TRBV27	TRBJ1-4	-	TRBD1	TGTGCCAGCAGCCCGGGACAGGGGTATGAAAAACTGTTTTTT	CASSPGQGYEKLFF
TRBV10-1	TRBJ2-1	-	-	TGCGCCAGCAGTGGGGCGGGTGAGCAGTTCTTC	CASSGAGEQFF
TRBV10-1	TRBJ2-7	-	-	TGCGCCAGCAGTGAAGGGTCCGGGCGGGTGTACTTC	CASSEGSGRVYF
TRBV28	TRBJ2-7	-	TRBD1	TGTGCCAGCAGGGCGACAGGGGGCAACTCCTACGAGCAGTACTTC	CASRATGGNSYEQYF
TRBV2	TRBJ2-7	-	-	TGTGCCAGCAGCCGTTTCGACAGCTACGAGCAGTACTTC	CASSRFDSYEQYF
TRBV28	TRBJ2-1	-	-	TGTGCCAGCAGCCGGGTCTTCGGCGGCAGCTCCTACAATGAGCAGTTCTTC	CASSRVFGGSSYNEQFF
TRBV6-4	TRBJ2-3	-	-	TGTGCCAGCAGCCGAGGGAGTAACACAGATACGCAGTATTTT	CASSRGSNTDTQYF
TRBV9	TRBJ1-2	-	-	TGTGCCAGCAGCGGACTGGCGGGGCCCGCTAACTATGGCTACACCTTC	CASSGLAGPANYGYTF
TRBV10-1	TRBJ2-3	-	TRBD2	TGCGCCAGCCATAAAGGCACTAGCGGGGCAGATACGCAGTATTTT	CASHKGTSGADTQYF
TRBV7-9	TRBJ2-3	few	-	TGTGCCAGCAGCCCCACTAGCACAGATACGCAGTATTTT	CASSPTSTDTQYF
TRBV6-5	TRBJ2-3	-	TRBD2	TGTGCCAGCAGCCTAACGGGAGGGGCAGATACGCAGTATTTT	CASSLTGGADTQYF
TRBV28	TRBJ2-1	-	TRBD2	TGTGCCAGCAATCCAAGTGGGGGTAGCGGGAGGCCGGCCTACAATGAGCAGTTCTTC	CASNPSGGSGRPAYNEQFF
TRBV5-6	TRBJ1-2	-	-	TGTGCCAGCAGCTTGGTAGGCAGACGAGGTCTTACTAACTATGGCTACACCTTC	CASSLVGRRGLTNYGYTF
TRBV28	TRBJ1-5	-	-	TGTGCCAGCACAACAGGGAGGGGTTATAGCAATCAGCCCCAGCATTTT	CASTTGRGYSNQPQHF
TRBV9	TRBJ2-3	once	TRBD2	TGTGCCAGCAGCGTCGCTAGCGGGAGAACTATAGATACGCAGTATTTT	CASSVASGRTIDTQYF
TRBV4-1	TRBJ2-7	-	-	TGCGCCAGCAGCCCCCGATTAGGGGACTCCTACGAGCAGTACTTC	CASSPRLGDSYEQYF
TRBV27	TRBJ2-7	-	-	TGTGCCAGCAGTTATCAGGGCTCCTACGAGCAGTACTTC	CASSYQGSYEQYF
TRBV11-2	TRBJ1-2	few	TRBD1	TGTGCCAGCAGCTTAGATGTTGGAGGGGGCGCGTATGGCTACACCTTC	CASSLDVGGGAYGYTF
TRBV7-3	TRBJ1-1	-	-	TGTGCCAGCAGCACCGGACAGAGGGTCACTGAAGCTTTCTTT	CASSTGQRVTEAFF
TRBV2	TRBJ1-1	-	-	TGTGCCAGCCTACTGAGGGGGGGATTTGGTGAAGCTTTCTTT	CASLLRGGFGEAFF
TRBV7-6	TRBJ2-7	-	TRBD1	TGTGCCAGCAGCTCAGGACAGGGGCCGACCTACGAGCAGTACTTC	CASSSGQGPTYEQYF
TRBV7-6	TRBJ2-7	-	-	TGTGCCAGCAGCTTATCATTCCCCCCAACTATCTACGAGCAGTACTTC	CASSLSFPPTIYEQYF
TRBV19	TRBJ2-2	-	-	TGTGCCAGTAGTAATCCTAACCCCGGGGAGCTGTTTTTT	CASSNPNPGELFF
TRBV10-2	TRBJ2-5	-	-	TGCGCCAGCAGCAGGGGAGGGGGGGAGACCCAGTACTTC	CASSRGGGETQYF
TRBV5-5	TRBJ1-5	-	-	TGTGCCAGCAGCATTGGGACTGTTAACAATCAGCCCCAGCATTTT	CASSIGTVNNQPQHF
TRBV4-1	TRBJ2-3	few	TRBD2	TGCGCCAGCAGCCAGGCTAGCGGGACTAGCACAGATACGCAGTATTTT	CASSQASGTSTDTQYF
TRBV28	TRBJ2-2	-	TRBD1	TGTGCCAGCAGTTTCCCGGGACAGGGTGCCGGGGAGCTGTTTTTT	CASSFPGQGAGELFF
TRBV6-1	TRBJ1-5	-	-	TGTGCCAGCAGTGAAGGGGGGAGGGTCAATCAGCCCCAGCATTTT	CASSEGGRVNQPQHF
TRBV9	TRBJ2-6	-	-	TGTGCCAGCAGCGTAGACGGCGGGGCTGGGGCCAACGTCCTGACTTTC	CASSVDGGAGANVLTF
TRBV9	TRBJ2-3	-	-	TGTGCCAGCAGCCGATGGAACGGGAAGGCAGATACGCAGTATTTT	CASSRWNGKADTQYF
TRBV2	TRBJ1-4	few	-	TGTGCCAGCAGTGACGCGGGGAATGAAAAACTGTTTTTT	CASSDAGNEKLFF
TRBV28	TRBJ2-5	-	TRBD1	TGTGCCAGCAGTTCGGGACAGGGGGCAGAGGAGACCCAGTACTTC	CASSSGQGAEETQYF
TRBV28	TRBJ1-1	-	TRBD1	TGTGCCAGTACAGGGGGCGCGATGAACACTGAAGCTTTCTTT	CASTGGAMNTEAFF
TRBV27	TRBJ2-7	-	TRBD1	TGTGCCAGCAGTTTACCAGGACAGGGGTTCCACGAGCAGTACTTC	CASSLPGQGFHEQYF
TRBV28	TRBJ2-4	-	TRBD1	TGTGCCAGCAGTTTTACCGGGACAGGGGGTGGCATTCAGTACTTC	CASSFTGTGGGIQYF
TRBV5-6	TRBJ2-5	-	TRBD1	TGTGCCAGCAGCACCGGACAGGAAGAGACCCAGTACTTC	CASSTGQEETQYF
TRBV28	TRBJ2-7	-	-	TGTGCCAGCAGTTTAGGTCTTTTCCCCGGCGGTTATACCTACGAGCAGTACTTC	CASSLGLFPGGYTYEQYF
TRBV7-2	TRBJ1-1	-	TRBD1	TGTGCCAGCAGCACGGACAGGGGGACTGAAGCTTTCTTT	CASSTDRGTEAFF
TRBV9	TRBJ2-7	-	-	TGTGCCAGCAGCGTATGGGGATCCGAGGGGGACGAGCAGTACTTC	CASSVWGSEGDEQYF
TRBV4-3	TRBJ2-2	-	-	TGCGCCAGTAGCTCACTCCAAGTGACCGGGGAGCTGTTTTTT	CASSSLQVTGELFF
TRBV25-1	TRBJ2-7	-	TRBD1	TGTGCCAGCGGGGGGACAGGGTTCAACGAGCAGTACTTC	CASGGTGFNEQYF
TRBV9	TRBJ1-4	-	-	TGTGCCAGCAGCATTTCAGGGGTTGAAAAACTGTTTTTT	CASSISGVEKLFF